What follows are 29 T cell receptor beta chains derived from one specimen sequenced in a study of T cells in Graves' hyperthyroidism and ophthalmopathy. Amplified TCR beta CDR3 regions derived from RNA transcripts. RT-PCR in the first round (using the HTBI primer set) targeted the TCR CDR3. MiXCR, applied by TCRdb to the multiplex PCR reads, yields one record per CDR3 protein. The sample lists around 500,000 distinct CDR3 sequences, under 15% occurring once. The source material was blood. Source of these receptors: a woman aged 18-30 years with Graves' hyperthyroidism.

This clonotype has a handful of counts. The V call is TRBV6-2 or TRBV6-3, the J call TRBJ1-5; weak D call: TRBD1 (5 bases). Trimming left V 2 bases short and J 1 base short, with 9 bases between. Germline V gene data show CDR1 as MNHEY and CDR2 as SVGEGT. The CDR3 covers 15 residues. DNA for the CDR3: TGTGCCAGCAGTTACCACCAGGGAAGCAATCAGCCCCAGCATTTT. Residues: CASSYHQGSNQPQHF.

In this sample, this clonotype turned up a few times. This chain links TRBV30 with TRBJ1-6; D gene unclear. Trimming left V 1 base short and J 0 bases short, with 13 bases between. The V gene's germline CDR1 is GTSNPN and CDR2 SVGIG (reference sequence). This CDR3 contains 17 residues. CDR3 sequence reads: CAWSAGRWGSYNSPLHF. The CDR3 DNA sequence: TGTGCCTGGAGTGCCGGGAGATGGGGCTCCTATAATTCACCCCTCCACTTT.

This clonotype was picked up many times. This chain joins TRBV6-6 and TRBJ1-2; TRBD1 agrees at 7 bases. The length of the CDR3 is 17 residues. Germline V gene data show CDR1 as MNHNY and CDR2 as SVGAGI (reference sequence). The trim removed 2 bases at V and 3 bases at J, leaving 12 bases unmatched. The CDR3 sequence is CASSYTTGIGPHYGYTF. As DNA, the CDR3 is TGTGCCAGCAGTTACACGACAGGGATTGGACCCCACTATGGCTACACCTTC.

This clonotype was seen ten or more times. The rearrangement uses TRBV12-3 or TRBV12-4 and TRBJ2-7; D is perhaps TRBD1 (5 bases). This CDR3 is built from 12 residues. Trimming pared 1 base from V and 6 bases from J, leaving 7 bases between. The DNA of the CDR3 is TGTGCCAGCAGTTTAGGGACAAGCGAGCAGTACGTC. This sequence encodes CASSLGTSEQYV.

Only one count was recorded for this clonotype. This chain joins TRBV18 and TRBJ1-5; no reliable D call. The CDR3 consists of 17 residues. The germline gives CDR1 KGHSH, CDR2 LQKENI. V was pared by 4 bases and J by 1 base, with 17 bases between. Here the CDR3 reads CASSLLDERSSNQPQHF. The CDR3 DNA reads TGTGCCAGCTCACTTCTGGACGAAAGATCAAGCAATCAGCCCCAGCATTTT.

This clonotype was counted many times. The rearrangement joins TRBV4-1 to TRBJ1-5, with D tentatively TRBD1 (6 bases). Germline-derived CDR1 and CDR2 are MGHRA and YSYEKL. This CDR3 region has 16 residues. V lost 5 bases, J lost 6 bases, and 20 bases lay in between. The CDR3 is CASSSLTGPRGQPQHF. As DNA, the CDR3 is TGCGCCAGCAGCTCCTTGACAGGACCCCGGGGTCAGCCCCAGCATTTT.

This clonotype has a count of ten or more. The chain employs TRBV25-1 and TRBJ1-6; D uncertain. V dropped 0 bases and J dropped 2 bases, with 8 bases sitting between them. The germline V gene has CDR1 MGHDK and CDR2 SYGVNS. The CDR3 is 16 residues long. CDR3 in DNA: TGTGCCAGCAGTGAATATGGGGTTACCTATAATTCACCCCTCCACTTT. It codes for CASSEYGVTYNSPLHF.

This clonotype was observed a handful of times. The rearrangement uses TRBV11-2 and TRBJ2-2; 11 bases agree with TRBD2. Germline V CDR1 and CDR2: SGHAT, FQNNGV. The CDR3 has 18 amino acids. Unmatched junction bases numbered 12, after V lost 5 bases and J lost 4 bases. The CDR3 region has the DNA TGTGCCAGCAGCCTCACCCTGCGGCTAGCGGGAGGCACCGGGGAGCTGTTTTTT. Translation gives CASSLTLRLAGGTGELFF. Based on the CDR3 plus reference TRBV11-2 and TRBJ2-2, the full variable domain is EAGVAQSPRYKIIEKRQSVAFWCNPISGHATLYWYQQILGQGPKLLIQFQNNGVVDDSQLPKDRFSAERLKGVDSTLKIQPAKLEDSAVYLCASSLTLRLAGGTGELFFGEGSRLTVL.

The rearrangement joins TRBV10-1 to TRBJ2-3; D call uncertain. V lost 0 bases and J lost 0, with 10 bases in between. The V gene's germline CDR1 is WNHNN and CDR2 SYGVQD (reference sequence). The CDR3 covers 16 residues. CDR3 loop: CASSESWLPSTDTQYF. The CDR3 nucleotides read TGCGCCAGCAGTGAGTCCTGGCTGCCTAGCACAGATACGCAGTATTTT.

This clonotype has at least ten counts. The V call is TRBV29-1, the J call TRBJ2-1; TRBD1 is a possible D gene (6 bases). CDR3 size: 15 residues. Germline loops: CDR1 SQVTM, CDR2 ANQGSEA. The V gene lost 1 base and the J gene lost 7 bases, with 17 bases spanning the gap. CDR3 coding DNA: TGCAGCGTTGAAGTGTGGGCAGGGGCTGGAAATGAGCAGTTCTTC. Protein product: CSVEVWAGAGNEQFF.

This clonotype was counted many times. This chain links TRBV6-2 or TRBV6-3 with TRBJ1-2; TRBD1 matches at 9 bases. The CDR3 length is 15 residues. V lost 5 bases, J lost 2 bases, and 6 bases stayed unmatched. In germline, CDR1 is MNHEY, CDR2 SVGEGT. The DNA for the CDR3 is TGTGCCAGCAGTGCCTCCGGGACAGGGAACTATGGCTACACCTTC. Its protein is CASSASGTGNYGYTF.

This clonotype has ten or more counts. V gene TRBV5-8 combines with J gene TRBJ2-1; 10 bases map to TRBD2. Germline V gene sequence: CDR1 SGHTS, CDR2 YDEGEE. Trimming at V came to 4 bases and at J to 7 bases, leaving 5 bases not matched to a gene. This CDR3 is 14 amino acids long. The CDR3 reads CASSSLAGVNEQFF. DNA for the CDR3: TGTGCCAGCAGCAGTCTAGCGGGAGTGAATGAGCAGTTCTTC. Full variable domain (rest looked up from reference TRBV5-8 and TRBJ2-1): EAGVTQSPTHLIKTRGQQATLRCSPISGHTSVYWYQQALGLGLQFLLWYDEGEERNRGNFPPRFSGRQFPNYSSELNVNALELEDSALYLCASSSLAGVNEQFFGPGTRLTVL.

The chain couples TRBV6-6 to TRBJ1-3; D is undetermined. This CDR3 has 14 amino acids. Per the germline V gene, CDR1 is MNHNY and CDR2 is SVGAGI (reference sequence). V dropped 2 bases and J dropped 4 bases, with 9 bases sitting between them. CDR3 amino acids: CASSYGSQGNTIYF. In DNA form, the CDR3 reads TGTGCCAGCAGTTACGGATCACAGGGAAACACCATATATTTT.

This clonotype occurred many times. This sequence joins TRBV19 and TRBJ1-3; D might be TRBD1 (5 bases). With 11 bases removed from V and 3 bases from J, the gap between germline ends came to 11 bases. From germline, CDR1 is LNHDA and CDR2 SQIVND (reference sequence). CDR3 size: 12 residues. Here the CDR3 reads CARRGYGNTIYF. The CDR3 DNA sequence: TGTGCCCGGAGGGGTTATGGAAACACCATATATTTT.

This clonotype has more than one count but fewer than ten. This chain joins TRBV6-1 and TRBJ2-1; D gene unclear. The CDR3 length is 12 residues. From germline, CDR1 is MNHNS and CDR2 SASEGT. V was trimmed by 6 bases and J by 12 bases, leaving 15 bases between them. CDR3: CASRERVGRQFF. CDR3 coding DNA: TGTGCCAGCAGGGAACGGGTTGGCAGGCAGTTCTTC.

This clonotype was recorded at least ten times. The V call is TRBV29-1, the J call TRBJ2-3; no clear D gene. Trimming took 1 base from V and 1 from J, leaving 21 bases between them. The germline gives CDR1 SQVTM, CDR2 ANQGSEA. The CDR3 covers 18 residues. The chain's CDR3 is CSVEGQIRMSFGTDTQYF. In DNA form, the CDR3 reads TGCAGCGTTGAAGGCCAAATAAGGATGTCTTTTGGCACAGATACGCAGTATTTT.

The chain couples TRBV2 to TRBJ1-4, with no clear D. CDR3 length: 12 amino acids. Between the trimmed V and J ends, which lost 7 bases and 7 bases, there was a span of 10 bases. From germline, CDR1 is SNHLY and CDR2 FYNNEI. The CDR3 sequence: CASMSFGEKLFF. CDR3 nucleotide sequence: TGTGCCAGCATGTCCTTCGGTGAAAAACTGTTTTTT.

This clonotype was picked up many times. The V gene is TRBV29-1, the J gene TRBJ2-6; 11 bases agree with TRBD2. The trim removed 1 base at V and 0 bases at J, leaving 2 bases unmatched. This CDR3 is 17 amino acids long. The germline CDR1 and CDR2 sequences are SQVTM and ANQGSEA. In nucleotides, the CDR3 is TGCAGCGTTGAAGGACTAGCGGGAAGCTCTGGGGCCAACGTCCTGACTTTC. Protein sequence: CSVEGLAGSSGANVLTF.

This sequence joins TRBV2 and TRBJ2-3; 7 nucleotides agree with TRBD2. J lost 10 bases, V lost 3 bases, and 1 base had no gene match. The CDR3 has 11 amino acids. Germline values: CDR1 SNHLY, CDR2 FYNNEI. The CDR3 sequence: CASSDGGSQYF. CDR3 bases: TGTGCCAGCAGTGACGGGGGGTCGCAGTATTTT.

This clonotype has at least ten counts. The CDR3 reads CASSPRGRMNTEAFF. For the CDR3, the DNA is TGTGCCAGCAGCCCTCGAGGCCGGATGAACACTGAAGCTTTCTTT. This chain links TRBV3-1 with TRBJ1-1; D unresolved. Germline CDR1 reads LGHDT; CDR2 reads YNNKEL (reference sequence). The CDR3 totals 15 residues. Trimming stripped 4 bases from V and 0 bases from J, with 12 bases between.

This clonotype was seen at least ten times. The chain links TRBV2 to TRBJ2-1; D is unclear. Trimming stripped 3 bases from V and 6 bases from J, with 3 bases between. The CDR3 covers 11 residues. Germline V gene lookup returns CDR1 SNHLY and CDR2 FYNNEI. CDR3 in amino acids: CASSDSNEQFF. In nucleotides, the CDR3 is TGTGCCAGCAGTGATTCCAATGAGCAGTTCTTC.

The table lists this clonotype with many counts. The chain employs TRBV10-1 and TRBJ2-5, with 9 bases lining up with TRBD2. The CDR3 is 13 amino acids. V shed 7 bases, J shed 3 bases, and the junction held 3 bases outside the gene matches. From germline, CDR1 is WNHNN and CDR2 SYGVQD (reference sequence). CDR3 sequence reads: CASTGLAKETQYF. The CDR3 nucleotides are TGCGCCAGCACCGGACTAGCGAAAGAGACCCAGTACTTC.

Ten or more counts support this clonotype. The chain links TRBV13 to TRBJ1-1; D unresolved. V was clipped by 4 bases and J by 8 bases, with 26 bases between them. CDR3 size: 17 residues. CDR1 is PRHDT, CDR2 FYEKMQ, per germline (reference sequence). CDR3 nucleotide sequence: TGTGCCAGCAGCTCTTTCCCTATGGCGATTAAGGAAGGCGAAGCTTTCTTT. Translating it yields CASSSFPMAIKEGEAFF.

This clonotype was counted only a few times. This chain links TRBV20-1 with TRBJ1-1; no reliable D call. V was pared by 3 bases and J by 3 bases, with 14 bases between. CDR3 length: 14 amino acids. Germline lookup yields CDR1 DFQATT and CDR2 SNEGSKA (reference sequence). The CDR3 bases are TGCAGTGCTAGCCCCCGAGGTTACTACACTGAAGCTTTCTTT. Its protein is CSASPRGYYTEAFF.

This clonotype appeared many times. This chain links TRBV2 with TRBJ1-1; D possibly corresponds to TRBD1 (6 bases). Trimming left V 4 bases short and J 7 bases short, with 10 bases between. CDR3 size: 12 residues. Germline CDR1 SNHLY, CDR2 FYNNEI. Here the CDR3 DNA reads TGTGCCAGCAGTGGGGGACACTTTGAAGCTTTCTTT. It translates to CASSGGHFEAFF.

Ten or more counts support this clonotype. The rearrangement joins TRBV3-1 to TRBJ2-7; TRBD2 might be the D (6 bases). This CDR3 comprises 14 residues. Per germline, CDR1 LGHDT and CDR2 YNNKEL (reference sequence). Trimming stripped 1 base from V and 4 bases from J, with 11 bases between. CDR3 protein: CASSQAGASYEQYF. The CDR3 DNA reads as TGTGCCAGCAGCCAAGCGGGAGCTTCTTACGAGCAGTACTTC.

This clonotype has a count of ten or more. V gene TRBV6-1 combines with J gene TRBJ2-4; a possible D gene is TRBD2 (6 bases). V was cut by 1 base and J by 0 bases, with 10 bases left in between. The CDR3 runs to 16 residues. Germline lookup yields CDR1 MNHNS and CDR2 SASEGT. The CDR3 spells CASSEEKAGAKNIQYF. As DNA, the CDR3 is TGTGCCAGCAGTGAAGAAAAAGCGGGAGCCAAAAACATTCAGTACTTC.

Note on this clonotype: A much more abundant neighbour one base away suggests this may be a read error. The chain recombines TRBV6-2 or TRBV6-3 with TRBJ2-7; 7 positions agree with TRBD2. The CDR3 sequence is 16 residues long. After removal of 4 bases from V and 4 bases from J, the junction contained 13 bases not matched to a gene. Germline V gene data show CDR1 as MNHEY and CDR2 as SVGEGT. In DNA, the CDR3 is TGTGCCAGCAGTTTAATCTCAGCGGGAATCCCTTACGAGCAGTACGTC. Translating it yields CASSLISAGIPYEQYV.

Regarding this clonotype: A read error may produce the germline difference seen at one junction end. The DNA of the CDR3 is TGTGCCACCAAAAGGGGGCTAGCTTTAGATACGCAGTGTTTT. This gives the protein CATKRGLALDTQCF. This sequence joins TRBV12-3 or TRBV12-4 and TRBJ2-3; 7 nucleotides line up with TRBD1. The CDR3 has 14 residues.